This T cell receptor (beta chain) comes out of a study of blood T cell repertoires in COVID-19 (dated by TCRdb to the early 2020s). A note on the overall study: Samples from collaborators originated in the United States, Italy and Spain and spanned both the acute and convalescent phases of COVID-19. The repertoires were made available in a free public database intended to serve as a resource for research on the immune response to SARS-CoV-2. The dataset comprised deeply sampled blood TCRbeta repertoires from subjects exposed to, actively infected with, or recovered from COVID-19. Where available, HLA class I and class II types were obtained from metadata supplied by the sample provider rather than from assay-based typing. Samples were obtained from the ongoing ImmuneRACE study (first 160 participants) and from over 1,000 subjects provided by 6 global collaborators. A de-identified subject ID, COVID-19 status, age in years and sex were almost always included in the sample metadata. The prospective study material was composed of cDNA or gDNA derived from T cells, B-cell-depleted T cells, or PBMCs. General study outcomes and caveats: The quantity of clinical and demographic metadata differed by source and by participant and was supplied without curation.

Concerning this clone itself: Its antigen is currently not known. No clone much larger than this one lies a single base away; base qualities are absent.

V gives up 2 bases and J gives up 4 bases, and the segment between their germline ends measures 8 bases. Inclusive of the bounding cysteine and phenylalanine, the CDR3 is 13 residues long. Only CDR3 DNA is held: 39 bases, read in frame from base 1. The germline V gene encodes CDR1 KGHSH and CDR2 LQKENI. TCRbeta CDR3 regions were amplified from genomic DNA using the immunoSEQ Assay, a bias-controlled multiplex PCR. On the authors' methods: Nucleated cell counts per sample were estimated from amplification of reference gene primers within the assay. To quantify the absolute abundance of each unique TCRbeta CDR3 rearrangement, sequence reads were collapsed and filtered. Productive Simpson clonality was computed per sample as the square root of Simpson's diversity index over productive rearrangements. TCRdb's version of the immuneACCESS table is confined to in-frame rearrangements and falls short of the full clone set. An unresolved V gene accounts for under half of the shortfall where checked; the remainder is of unknown origin. The DNA gave D and trimming, while V, J and clone size come from that table. For this sample there are about 96,000 clones; approximately 84% appear just once. Of the sample, 17% is held by the ten largest clones.

Collaborating institutions collected whole blood in K2EDTA tubes following their own protocols. For TCRbeta analysis, collaborators shipped samples as frozen whole blood, isolated PBMCs, or DNA extracted from either of those sample types. This TCR came from a woman aged 60-75 years with acute or convalescent COVID-19. Sequences were obtained from peripheral blood. This sequence uses TRBV18 and TRBJ1-1, with no reliable assignment of the D segment. The nucleotide sequence reads as follows: TGTGCCAGCTCACCAAAGGCGGGCACTGAAGCTTTCTTT. Its amino acids are CASSPKAGTEAFF.